This T cell receptor (beta chain) was found in a study of CD8+CD57+ T cells in acquired aplastic anemia. Turning to the study itself: Roughly 3.1 ug was the average amount of DNA from sorted CD4+ and CD8+ cells.

Comments on this clonotype: The antigen is undetermined.

General observations from the study: Fewer than 30 CD8+ CDR3 sequences were shared between patients and controls. Patients and controls had CD8+ Simpson's diversity values that were not significantly distinct.

All patients picked for sequencing had shown, by flow cytometry, an expansion of CD8+CD57+ cells. The study profiled TCR beta VDJ and CDR3 using genomic DNA as template. TCRdb re-called the reads with MiXCR, one entry per CDR3 protein. Here the sample spans some 140,000 distinct CDR3 sequences, 52% being singletons. This clonotype was obtained from a human donor with aplastic anemia. Sequenced sample: sorted CD4+, CD8+, or CD8+CD57+ T cells (not recorded which) from PBMCs.

CDR3 amino acids: CASSPRTNPETQYF. CDR3 nucleotides: TGTGCCAGCAGCCCTCGGACTAACCCAGAGACCCAGTACTTC. The chain employs TRBV7-3 and TRBJ2-5; possibly TRBD2 for D (6 bases). This CDR3 is built from 14 residues. CDR1 and CDR2 from the germline V gene are SGHTA and FQGTGA. V was clipped by 5 bases and J by 4 bases, with 14 bases between them. The full variable domain, with the rest looked up from reference TRBV7-3 and TRBJ2-5, is GAGVSQTPSNKVTEKGKYVELRCDPISGHTALYWYRQSLGQGPEFLIYFQGTGAADDSGLPNDRFFAVRPEGSVSTLKIQRTERGDSAVYLCASSPRTNPETQYFGPGTRLLVL.